This T cell receptor (beta chain) was found in a study of T cells in localized non-small cell lung cancer. The CDR3 contains 14 residues. Trimming took off 3 bases at V and 0 bases at J, with 7 bases between the two ends. CDR1 KGHSH and CDR2 LQKENI come from the germline V gene. TCRdb's copy holds only in-frame clones and misses some; the assay was immunoSEQ multiplex PCR. The repertoire holds 55,000 to 80,000 clones, with 84% as singletons. The sequence was obtained from a female donor of 60 years or more with stage I lung adenocarcinoma. The chain has TRBV18 and TRBJ2-3; D unclear. Material: peripheral blood, obtained before any cancer treatment. The CDR3: CASSPSQSTDTQYF. The CDR3 DNA sequence: TGTGCCAGCTCACCTAGCCAAAGCACAGATACGCAGTATTTT.